A selection of T cell receptor beta chains follows, all from one sample in a study of T cell responses to AZD1222 COVID-19 vaccine. The data were produced by immunoSEQ multiplex PCR, yet TCRdb's version contains in-frame clones alone and is incomplete. The data contain 150,000 or so clones, almost 95% of them singletons. Sample: peripheral blood, taken on day 0 of AZD1222 vaccination. The source of these receptors is an adult in good health. CDR3s include the opening cysteine and the closing phenylalanine or tryptophan. D genes are given only for firm matches. Not all rows give a size; the values are once, few, many and, for expanded clones, a class.

v_gene: TRBV29-1
d_gene: NA
len: 13
abundance: NA
j_gene: TRBJ1-1
CDR3nt: TGCAGCGTTCAGTGGGGGGTTGACACTGAAGCTTTCTTT
CDR3aa: CSVQWGVDTEAFF

v_gene: TRBV7-2
d_gene: NA
len: 13
abundance: NA
j_gene: TRBJ1-5
CDR3nt: TGTGCCAGCAGCTTGGGCCCTGATCAGCCCCAGCATTTT
CDR3aa: CASSLGPDQPQHF

v_gene: TRBV5-1
d_gene: NA
len: 13
abundance: NA
j_gene: TRBJ2-7
CDR3nt: TGCGCCAGCAGCTTGCTAGCCGGCTACGAGCAGTACTTC
CDR3aa: CASSLLAGYEQYF

v_gene: TRBV2
d_gene: TRBD1
len: 15
abundance: few
j_gene: TRBJ1-4
CDR3nt: TGTGCCAGCAGCGAGACAGGGTTCGCTAATGAAAAACTGTTTTTT
CDR3aa: CASSETGFANEKLFF

v_gene: TRBV9
d_gene: NA
len: 15
abundance: NA
j_gene: TRBJ2-7
CDR3nt: TGTGCCAGCAGCCCCATGGCGGGGACTTACTACGAGCAGTACTTC
CDR3aa: CASSPMAGTYYEQYF

v_gene: TRBV7-2
d_gene: NA
len: 15
abundance: NA
j_gene: TRBJ1-6
CDR3nt: TGTGCCAGCAGCTTAATGGCAGGAAATAATTCACCCCTCCACTTT
CDR3aa: CASSLMAGNNSPLHF

v_gene: TRBV6-5
d_gene: TRBD1
len: 15
abundance: NA
j_gene: TRBJ1-5
CDR3nt: TGTGCCAGCAAAGGGACAGATGGGGGCAATCAGCCCCAGCATTTT
CDR3aa: CASKGTDGGNQPQHF

v_gene: TRBV2
d_gene: TRBD1
len: 14
abundance: NA
j_gene: TRBJ1-4
CDR3nt: TGTGCCAGCAGTCTGACAGGGTGGGAGGAGAAACTGTTTTTT
CDR3aa: CASSLTGWEEKLFF

v_gene: TRBV7-2
d_gene: NA
len: 15
abundance: NA
j_gene: TRBJ1-2
CDR3nt: TGTGCCAGCAGCTTAGAGGGGGTCGGTAAGCTTGGCTACACCTTC
CDR3aa: CASSLEGVGKLGYTF

v_gene: TRBV19
d_gene: NA
len: 14
abundance: NA
j_gene: TRBJ2-1
CDR3nt: TGTGCCAGTAGTATGGTAGGAACATCTAATGAGCAGTTCTTC
CDR3aa: CASSMVGTSNEQFF

v_gene: TRBV6-6
d_gene: TRBD1
len: 14
abundance: NA
j_gene: TRBJ1-2
CDR3nt: TGTGCCAGCAGGCCCAGGGGGGATGGGTATGGCTACACCTTC
CDR3aa: CASRPRGDGYGYTF

v_gene: TRBV6-5
d_gene: NA
len: 13
abundance: NA
j_gene: TRBJ1-2
CDR3nt: TGTGCCAGCAGTAGGGACCCCGGGCGAGGCTACACCTTC
CDR3aa: CASSRDPGRGYTF

v_gene: TRBV4-2
d_gene: NA
len: 15
abundance: NA
j_gene: TRBJ1-5
CDR3nt: TGTGCCAGCAGCCAACCCGGGGGGGTGGATCAGCCCCAGCATTTT
CDR3aa: CASSQPGGVDQPQHF

v_gene: TRBV28
d_gene: NA
len: 14
abundance: NA
j_gene: TRBJ2-7
CDR3nt: TGTGCCAGCAGCCTCCCAGAGGTTTCCTACGAGCAGTACTTC
CDR3aa: CASSLPEVSYEQYF

v_gene: TRBV18
d_gene: NA
len: 14
abundance: NA
j_gene: TRBJ1-1
CDR3nt: TGTGCCAGCTCACTCGACACCGGATACACTGAAGCTTTCTTT
CDR3aa: CASSLDTGYTEAFF

v_gene: TRBV30
d_gene: NA
len: 16
abundance: NA
j_gene: TRBJ1-2
CDR3nt: TGTGCCTGGAAAAGCGGACAGAGCCAAAACTTCTATGGCTACACCTTC
CDR3aa: CAWKSGQSQNFYGYTF

v_gene: TRBV18
d_gene: TRBD1
len: 14
abundance: NA
j_gene: TRBJ1-4
CDR3nt: TGTGCCAGCTCACCAGGGACAGGGAATGAAAAACTGTTTTTT
CDR3aa: CASSPGTGNEKLFF

v_gene: TRBV19
d_gene: NA
len: 15
abundance: NA
j_gene: TRBJ1-4
CDR3nt: TGTGCCAGTGCCAGAGGGGACTCCGGGAATGAAAAACTGTTTTTT
CDR3aa: CASARGDSGNEKLFF

v_gene: TRBV7-9
d_gene: NA
len: 19
abundance: NA
j_gene: TRBJ2-1
CDR3nt: TGTGCCAGCAGCCAACTCAGCGAAGCGGGGACATCAAGTTACAATGAGCAGTTCTTC
CDR3aa: CASSQLSEAGTSSYNEQFF

v_gene: TRBV6-5
d_gene: NA
len: 14
abundance: NA
j_gene: TRBJ2-1
CDR3nt: TGTGCCAGCAGTAGAACTCGTGGGTCAGATGAGCAGTTCTTC
CDR3aa: CASSRTRGSDEQFF

v_gene: TRBV27
d_gene: NA
len: 14
abundance: NA
j_gene: TRBJ2-2
CDR3nt: TGTGCCAGCAGTGCCAGGACGAACACCGGGGAGCTGTTTTTT
CDR3aa: CASSARTNTGELFF

v_gene: TRBV5-8
d_gene: NA
len: 16
abundance: NA
j_gene: TRBJ2-7
CDR3nt: TGTGCCAGCAGCTTGGGGGGGCAGGGCCAGACCTACGAGCAGTACTTC
CDR3aa: CASSLGGQGQTYEQYF

v_gene: TRBV27
d_gene: NA
len: 12
abundance: NA
j_gene: TRBJ1-3
CDR3nt: TGTGCCAGCACGGATGTCCGAGGGACCATATATTTT
CDR3aa: CASTDVRGTIYF

v_gene: TRBV5-1
d_gene: NA
len: 15
abundance: NA
j_gene: TRBJ2-7
CDR3nt: TGCGCCAGCAGCCCTGGACAGAGATACCCCTACGAGCAGTACTTC
CDR3aa: CASSPGQRYPYEQYF

v_gene: TRBV18
d_gene: NA
len: 16
abundance: NA
j_gene: TRBJ2-3
CDR3nt: TGTGCCAGCTCACCAGTACTAGCATCTAACACAGATACGCAGTATTTT
CDR3aa: CASSPVLASNTDTQYF

v_gene: TRBV4-1
d_gene: NA
len: 16
abundance: NA
j_gene: TRBJ1-4
CDR3nt: TGCGCCACCAGCCAACTCCAAAATAGGTACAGTGAAAAACTGTTTTTT
CDR3aa: CATSQLQNRYSEKLFF

v_gene: TRBV5-1
d_gene: TRBD2
len: 16
abundance: NA
j_gene: TRBJ2-1
CDR3nt: TGCGCCAGCAGCTTAGGACTAGCGGGAACGGGTAATGAGCAGTTCTTC
CDR3aa: CASSLGLAGTGNEQFF

v_gene: TRBV5-1
d_gene: NA
len: 13
abundance: NA
j_gene: TRBJ1-2
CDR3nt: TGCGCCAGCAGCGTACAGGCGGCGGATGGCTACACCTTC
CDR3aa: CASSVQAADGYTF

v_gene: TRBV19
d_gene: TRBD1
len: 16
abundance: NA
j_gene: TRBJ1-1
CDR3nt: TGTGCCAGTAGTATAGGAGGGGGCAGGGCTAGAACTGAAGCTTTCTTT
CDR3aa: CASSIGGGRARTEAFF